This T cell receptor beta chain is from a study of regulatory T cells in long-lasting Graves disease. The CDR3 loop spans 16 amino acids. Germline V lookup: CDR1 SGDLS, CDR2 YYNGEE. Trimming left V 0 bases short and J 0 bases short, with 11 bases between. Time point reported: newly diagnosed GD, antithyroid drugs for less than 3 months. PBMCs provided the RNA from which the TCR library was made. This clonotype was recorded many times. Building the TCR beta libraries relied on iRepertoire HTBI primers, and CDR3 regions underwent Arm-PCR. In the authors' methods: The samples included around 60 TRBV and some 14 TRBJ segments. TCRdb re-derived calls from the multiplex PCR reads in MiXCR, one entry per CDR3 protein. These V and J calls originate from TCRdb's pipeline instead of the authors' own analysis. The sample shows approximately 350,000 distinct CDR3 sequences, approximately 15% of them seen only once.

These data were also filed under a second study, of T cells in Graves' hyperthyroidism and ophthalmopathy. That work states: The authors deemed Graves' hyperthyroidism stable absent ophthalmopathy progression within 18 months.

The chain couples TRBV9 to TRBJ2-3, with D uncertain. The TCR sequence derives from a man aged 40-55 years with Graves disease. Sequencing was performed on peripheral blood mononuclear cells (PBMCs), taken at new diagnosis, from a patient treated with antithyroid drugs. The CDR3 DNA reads TGTGCCAGCAGCGTAGGAGCACAGACAAGCACAGATACGCAGTATTTT. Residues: CASSVGAQTSTDTQYF.